This is a list of T cell receptor beta chains from one sample in a study of shared clonotypes between healthy human individuals. Generated by immunoSEQ multiplex PCR, the TCRdb table keeps only in-frame clones and is missing some. The top ten hold 0.9% to 1.3% of the sample, which has over 2 million clones, 85% to 95% seen once. The sample taken for sequencing was naive CD8+ T cells sorted from blood. These receptors came from a man aged 18 to 35 in good health. Each CDR3 is given without its conserved first and last residue. D genes are given only for firm matches.

J	V	length	D	CDR3
TRBJ2-7	TRBV9	11	-	ASSVSGNNEQY
TRBJ2-1	TRBV5-8	14	TRBD2	ASSLGLAGLYNEQF
TRBJ2-7	TRBV5-5	14	TRBD1	ASSQGQVSLSYEQY
TRBJ2-5	TRBV27	13	TRBD2	ASSFGIAGQETQY
TRBJ1-1	TRBV9	12	-	ASSVGGGVTEAF
TRBJ2-7	TRBV5-4	13	TRBD1	ASSSPGQGTYEQY
TRBJ1-5	TRBV11-2	11	-	ASSLENNQPQH
TRBJ2-7	TRBV21-1	12	-	ASKDRDRPYEQY
TRBJ2-7	TRBV15	12	-	ATSRETTTYEQY
TRBJ2-7	TRBV11-1	14	-	ASSVHTGEGSYEQY
TRBJ1-6	TRBV13	13	-	ASSVGGNYNSPLH
TRBJ2-6	TRBV30	11	-	AWSQSLSAVLT
TRBJ1-2	TRBV7-9	12	TRBD1	ASSFGQGNYGYT
TRBJ2-5	TRBV6-1	13	TRBD2	ASSRTSGTDETQY
TRBJ2-7	TRBV27	12	-	ASSANRVSNEQY
TRBJ2-7	TRBV9	14	TRBD2	ASSVGTSGRNYEQY
TRBJ2-1	TRBV29-1	8	-	SATSYEQF
TRBJ2-1	TRBV29-1	13	TRBD1	SVEGGGQGYNEQF
TRBJ2-7	TRBV7-9	13	TRBD2	ASSYAGTSVYEQY
TRBJ2-3	TRBV9	12	-	ASTLDQGTDTQY
TRBJ2-1	TRBV9	14	-	ASSVKPWSSYNEQF
TRBJ2-4	TRBV5-6	15	-	ASSSTPAWGAKNIQY
TRBJ2-3	TRBV19	15	TRBD1	ASSIPPGQGYTDTQY
TRBJ2-1	TRBV30	12	-	AWSQVFSYNEQF
TRBJ2-2	TRBV6-5	12	-	ASSYGPGNGELF
TRBJ2-7	TRBV5-6	13	TRBD1	ASRDRGPASYEQY
TRBJ2-7	TRBV28	14	-	ASSSPAGWGDYEQY
TRBJ1-1	TRBV6-5	11	-	ASSYSKDSEAF
TRBJ1-5	TRBV15	13	-	ATSMTSYSNQPQH
TRBJ1-2	TRBV5-8	13	-	ASRRGFSPNYGYT
TRBJ2-1	TRBV5-4	11	TRBD2	ASSKGTSNEQF
TRBJ2-7	TRBV5-1	13	TRBD2	ASTRTPSGLYEQY